This TCR beta chain was captured by sequencing in a study of cytomegalovirus exposure and HLA in healthy donors. Study-wide background: Researchers found that about 82% of almost 400 genotyped donors fell within the Caucasian-associated ancestry cluster.

CDR3 length: 14 amino acids. Trimming pared 5 bases from V and 3 bases from J, leaving 12 bases between. Germline values: CDR1 LNHDA, CDR2 SQIVND (reference sequence). Study-wide results and limits: Investigators reported around 150 TCR beta chains as tied to cytomegalovirus.

PCR employed 60 Vbeta and 13 Jbeta primers. Sequencing used immunoSEQ multiplex PCR; TCRdb keeps in-frame clones, though not all of them. The listing contains more than 75,000 clones. As concerns this clone: Its antigen is still unknown.

Sequenced: PBMCs. The receptor was derived from a man aged 50-59 years in good health and CMV-seropositive. The chain combines TRBV19 with TRBJ2-3; D perhaps matches TRBD2 (5 bases). The DNA of the CDR3 is TGTGCCAGTAGTGATGAGGGAAGTACAGATACGCAGTATTTT. This encodes CASSDEGSTDTQYF.